This T cell receptor (beta chain) was identified during a study of tissue T cells after allogeneic stem cell transplantation. The assay was immunoSEQ multiplex PCR, and TCRdb's table has in-frame clones only and misses some. This table has about 3,200 clones, 43% appearing once. Notes on this clone: The gene names here belong to mouse. The DNA ends 1 residue before the CDR3 does, and the rest of the CDR3 is filled in from the germline J gene.

This CDR3 has 10 residues. CDR1 and CDR2 (germline): NNHNN, SYGAGS (reference sequence). V dropped 7 bases and J dropped 5 bases, with 6 bases sitting between them. Time point meaning: mouse harvest day 14 after allogeneic transplant. Mouse grafts combined 10^7 T-cell-depleted bone marrow cells with 10^6 splenic CD5+ T cells. This sequence originates from a female BALB/c mouse given C57BL/6 T cells with graft-versus-host disease after an allogeneic hematopoietic cell transplant. Material: gut tissue. The chain is built from TRBV13-2 and TRBJ1-1; D is undetermined. Here the CDR3 reads CASRGTEVFF. The DNA read from the CDR3 is TGTGCCAGCCGAGGGACAGAAGTCTTC.